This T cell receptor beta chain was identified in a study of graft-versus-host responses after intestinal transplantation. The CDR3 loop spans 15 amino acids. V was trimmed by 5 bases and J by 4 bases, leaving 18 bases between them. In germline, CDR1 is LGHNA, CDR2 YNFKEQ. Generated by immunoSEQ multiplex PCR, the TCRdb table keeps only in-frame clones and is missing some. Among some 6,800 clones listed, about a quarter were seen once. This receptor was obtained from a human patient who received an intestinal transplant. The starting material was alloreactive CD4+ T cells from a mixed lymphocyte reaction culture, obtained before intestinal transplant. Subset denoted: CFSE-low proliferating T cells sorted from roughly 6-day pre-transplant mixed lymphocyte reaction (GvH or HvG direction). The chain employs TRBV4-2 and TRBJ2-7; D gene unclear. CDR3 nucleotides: TGTGCCAGCAGCTTGGCCGGGTTAGTCGAATACGAGCAGTACTTC. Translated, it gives CASSLAGLVEYEQYF.